These T cell receptor beta chains were read from a single sample in a study of T cells in Graves' hyperthyroidism and ophthalmopathy. In TCRdb, the multiplex PCR reads were re-called with MiXCR into one record per CDR3 protein. The sample has roughly 840,000 distinct CDR3 sequences, more than 30% seen once. The sequencing input was blood. These TCRs come from a man between 18 and 29 years old with Graves' hyperthyroidism. Each CDR3 is given with its conserved first and last residue. A D gene is named only where the DNA matches it firmly. The size field is filled for only some rows; it gives once, few, many or a size class.

TRBJ2-5 TRBV7-2 . . TGTGCCAGCAGCTTAGTTGCAGGGCGGACCTACGAGACCCAGTACTTC CASSLVAGRTYETQYF
TRBJ1-6 TRBV9 . many TGTGCCAGCAGCGTAGAATGGAATTCACCCCTCCACTTT CASSVEWNSPLHF
TRBJ1-4 TRBV7-2 . many TGTGCCAGCAGCTTATTGGAGAACCCTGAAAAACTGTTTTTT CASSLLENPEKLFF
TRBJ1-1 TRBV20-1 . . TGCAGTGCTAGAGGAGGGGGTTTTATGAACACTGAAGCTTTCTTT CSARGGGFMNTEAFF
TRBJ2-7 TRBV7-8 . many TGTGCCAGCAGCTTAGAGTCAGCTTACGAGCAGTACTTC CASSLESAYEQYF
TRBJ1-1 TRBV19 . . TGTGCCAGTGGGGGACGGGAGAACACTGAAGCTTTCTTT CASGGRENTEAFF
TRBJ1-2 TRBV12-3/TRBV12-4 . . TGTGCCAGCACCGAACCTGGGTACTATGGCCACACCTTC CASTEPGYYGHTF
TRBJ1-1 TRBV7-2 TRBD1 once TGTGCCAGCAGCTTGGCCCCCGGACAGGTGGGTCTCACTGAAGCTTTCTTT CASSLAPGQVGLTEAFF
TRBJ2-3 TRBV2 . . TGTGCCAGCGATGGTTCCGACACAGATACGCAGTATTTT CASDGSDTDTQYF
TRBJ2-6 TRBV13 . . TGTGCCAGCAGCTACACAAGGACAGCCTCTGGGGCCAACGTCCTGACTTTC CASSYTRTASGANVLTF
TRBJ2-2 TRBV7-8 . many TGTGCCAGCAGCGCTAGGGAGCTGTTTTTT CASSARELFF
TRBJ1-2 TRBV5-6 . . TGTGCCAGCAGCTGGGAACAGGGTATTGGAGGCTACACCTTC CASSWEQGIGGYTF
TRBJ2-2 TRBV9 . few TGTGCCAGCAGCGTTACGCCTGAATTTTTTGTCACCGGGGAGCTGTTTTTT CASSVTPEFFVTGELFF
TRBJ2-5 TRBV5-1 TRBD2 few TGCGCCAGCAAAGCGGGAACAGCGTTAATCTCGGAGACCCAGTACTTC CASKAGTALISETQYF
TRBJ1-1 TRBV19 . many TGTGCCAGTAGTATGGCAGGGCTCTCTGAAGCTTTCTTT CASSMAGLSEAFF
TRBJ2-7 TRBV20-1 TRBD1 few TGCAGTGCTAGTAGGACAGGGCCTTACGAGCAGTACTTC CSASRTGPYEQYF
TRBJ2-7 TRBV5-1 TRBD1 once TGCGCCAGCAGCTTGGGGTGGACCCCGGACAGGGGGCAGTACTTC CASSLGWTPDRGQYF